This TCR beta chain comes out of a study of blood T cell repertoires in COVID-19. Assay: immunoSEQ multiplex PCR; the TCRdb copy retains only in-frame clones and omits some. The sample holds over 400,000 clones; 75% to 90% are singletons and the top ten take approximately 2.9%. The germline V gene encodes CDR1 SGDLS and CDR2 YYNGEE. This CDR3 is built from 14 residues. Trimming left V 0 bases short and J 5 bases short, with 11 bases between. The source of this sequence is a human donor in a cohort sampled during active COVID-19. Material for sequencing was peripheral blood. The chain joins TRBV9 to TRBJ1-2; D possibly corresponds to TRBD1 (5 bases). The CDR3 DNA reads TGTGCCAGCAGCGTAGCTCAGGGAGGGTATGGCTACACCTTC. It specifies CASSVAQGGYGYTF.